Shown below are 16 T cell receptor beta chains from a single sample sequenced in a study of T cells in localized non-small cell lung cancer (TCRdb year 2020). The library was generated by the immunoSEQ multiplex PCR assay. This is the immuneACCESS table as TCRdb keeps it, with only in-frame sequences that have V and J called. A part of the clones is gone; compared with another copy, unresolved V genes explain less than half, and the rest is unexplained. This sample gives 100,000 to 150,000 clones in total; more than 80% of them show up just once. Together, the top ten hold approximately 1.5% of the sample. The sequencing used peripheral blood, collected before any cancer treatment. The receptors shown here come from a female donor of 60 years or more with stage I lung adenocarcinoma.

The chain carries TRBV2 and TRBJ2-7; TRBD2 is a possible D gene (5 bases). Germline V lookup: CDR1 SNHLY, CDR2 FYNNEI. The germline V and J ends were trimmed by 6 bases and 2 bases, with 17 bases remaining between them. This CDR3 spans 15 amino acids. The CDR3 sequence is CASSQTSWGAYEQYF. In DNA form, the CDR3 reads TGTGCCAGCAGCCAGACCTCCTGGGGAGCCTACGAGCAGTACTTC.

V gene TRBV7-3 combines with J gene TRBJ2-1; TRBD2 aligns across 12 bases. The CDR3 runs 16 residues. Trimming at V came to 5 bases and at J to 7 bases, leaving 9 bases not matched to a gene. Germline CDR1 is SGHTA and CDR2 is FQGTGA. The CDR3 DNA follows: TGTGCCAGCAGCCAGCCACTAGCGGGAGGCCGGAATGAGCAGTTCTTC. Amino acid sequence: CASSQPLAGGRNEQFF. The full variable domain, completed using reference TRBV7-3 and TRBJ2-1, is GAGVSQTPSNKVTEKGKYVELRCDPISGHTALYWYRQSLGQGPEFLIYFQGTGAADDSGLPNDRFFAVRPEGSVSTLKIQRTERGDSAVYLCASSQPLAGGRNEQFFGPGTRLTVL.

As to this clone: Other DNA sequences within the sample encode an identical CDR3. The chain recombines TRBV15 with TRBJ2-1; no definite D call. Germline values: CDR1 LNHNV, CDR2 YYDKDF (reference sequence). Trimming took 1 base from V and 10 from J, leaving 8 bases between them. The CDR3 sequence is 12 residues long. The CDR3 DNA sequence: TGTGCCACCAGCAGAGTGGGTGGAGAGCAGTTCTTC. The encoded protein is CATSRVGGEQFF.

The V gene is TRBV10-1, the J gene TRBJ2-3; 10 positions match TRBD2. The CDR3 totals 17 residues. J lost 7 bases, V lost 2 bases, and 12 bases had no gene match. Germline CDR1 is WNHNN and CDR2 is SYGVQD (reference sequence). CDR3 coding DNA: TGCGCCAGCAGTGAGAATCGCCTAGCGGGAGTACCAAATACGCAGTATTTT. Its protein is CASSENRLAGVPNTQYF.

This rearrangement joins TRBV18 to TRBJ2-1; 9 nucleotides agree with TRBD2. The V segment lost 4 bases and the J segment 9 bases; nucleotides outside the gene matches: 13. CDR3 length: 16 residues. The germline V gene has CDR1 KGHSH and CDR2 LQKENI. The CDR3 DNA reads TGTGCCAGCTCACGCGGGCTAGCGGGGAACGGCGGTGAGCAGTTCTTC. Translating gives CASSRGLAGNGGEQFF.

The chain has TRBV30 and TRBJ2-5; D may be TRBD2 (5 bases). This CDR3 has 15 amino acids. Trimming left V 1 base short and J 2 bases short, with 14 bases between. Per germline, CDR1 GTSNPN and CDR2 SVGIG (reference sequence). The DNA for the CDR3 is TGTGCCTGGAGTGACTCGGGGTGGGCTCAAGAGACCCAGTACTTC. Amino acid sequence: CAWSDSGWAQETQYF.

The chain carries TRBV6-1 and TRBJ2-7; D is perhaps TRBD2 (5 bases). Trimming removed 6 bases at V and 4 bases at J, with 19 bases between. From germline, CDR1 is MNHNS and CDR2 SASEGT. The CDR3 runs 15 residues. The CDR3 spells CASRDSESWVYEQYF. The CDR3, as DNA: TGTGCCAGCAGGGACTCGGAGAGCTGGGTATACGAGCAGTACTTC.

This clone has a handful of counts. J is TRBJ1-1 and V is TRBV6-1; D is undetermined. This CDR3 contains 13 residues. Germline loops: CDR1 MNHNS, CDR2 SASEGT. V was clipped by 7 bases and J by 4 bases, with 13 bases between them. The CDR3 sequence: CASNHEGITEAFF. CDR3 bases: TGTGCCAGCAACCATGAGGGCATCACTGAAGCTTTCTTT.

This chain uses TRBV19 with TRBJ1-1; 7 bases map to TRBD1. Germline trimming cut 0 bases from V and 7 bases from J; bases unmatched to any gene: 8. The length of the CDR3 is 15 residues. CDR1 and CDR2 from the germline V gene are LNHDA and SQIVND (reference sequence). In nucleotides, the CDR3 is TGTGCCAGTAGTATAGATAATCGGGGACAGAATGAAGCTTTCTTT. It encodes CASSIDNRGQNEAFF.

The V gene is TRBV19, the J gene TRBJ2-5, with 8 bases matching TRBD1. Germline V lookup: CDR1 LNHDA, CDR2 SQIVND (reference sequence). V trimming: 8 bases; J trimming: 3 bases; junction bases outside the gene matches: 8. The CDR3 is 14 amino acids. The CDR3 reads CASSSTGGKETQYF. CDR3 DNA sequence: TGTGCCAGTTCCTCAACAGGGGGTAAAGAGACCCAGTACTTC.

The chain recombines TRBV5-1 with TRBJ2-7, with 8 bases matching TRBD1. The CDR3 contains 15 residues. Germline CDR1 is SGHRS and CDR2 is YFSETQ. Trimming took 0 bases from V and 0 from J; bases not matched to a gene: 2. CDR3 sequence: CASSLGTGSSYEQYF. The CDR3 DNA is TGCGCCAGCAGCTTGGGGACAGGGAGCTCCTACGAGCAGTACTTC. Full variable domain (outside the CDR3, taken from reference TRBV5-1 and TRBJ2-7): KAGVTQTPRYLIKTRGQQVTLSCSPISGHRSVSWYQQTPGQGLQFLFEYFSETQRNKGNFPGRFSGRQFSNSRSEMNVSTLELGDSALYLCASSLGTGSSYEQYFGPGTRLTVT.

The chain carries TRBV9 and TRBJ2-7, with 8 bases aligning to TRBD2. The V gene's germline CDR1 is SGDLS and CDR2 YYNGEE. Trimming at V came to 4 bases and at J to 2 bases, leaving 5 bases not matched to a gene. CDR3 size: 14 residues. CDR3 protein: CASSPRAGAYEQYF. Written as DNA, the CDR3 is TGTGCCAGCAGCCCTCGAGCGGGAGCCTACGAGCAGTACTTC.

In this sample, this clone turned up once. This chain links TRBV10-3 with TRBJ2-5; 7 positions match TRBD1. The V gene's germline CDR1 is ENHRY and CDR2 SYGVKD. The J segment lost 5 bases and the V segment lost 10 bases, leaving 7 bases of the junction unmatched. This CDR3 has 12 amino acids. The CDR3 DNA reads TGTGCCACTGGGACAGTTTGGGAGACCCAGTACTTC. It codes for CATGTVWETQYF.

The table lists this clone with a few counts. The chain couples TRBV2 to TRBJ1-1, with D perhaps TRBD1 (6 bases). Between the trimmed V and J ends, which lost 5 bases and 1 base, there was a span of 8 bases. Germline assignment: CDR1 SNHLY and CDR2 FYNNEI. The CDR3 has 13 residues. The DNA for the CDR3 is TGTGCCAGCAGTAGGGGGGAGAACACTGAAGCTTTCTTT. Translating it yields CASSRGENTEAFF.

In nucleotides, the CDR3 is TGTGCCAGCAGCCAACCCAGGGGGGCGGACGAGCAGTACTTC. As protein: CASSQPRGADEQYF. The chain couples TRBV5-6 to TRBJ2-7; possible D gene TRBD1, 7 bases. The CDR3 runs to 14 residues. Per the germline V gene, CDR1 is SGHDT and CDR2 is YYEEEE. Between the trimmed V and J ends, which lost 4 bases and 5 bases, there was a span of 16 bases.

This chain connects TRBV28 to TRBJ1-5, with D unresolved. Germline V CDR1 and CDR2: MDHEN, SYDVKM. Trimming shortened V by 7 bases and J by 9 bases, and 10 bases separated the two germline ends. CDR3 length: 11 amino acids. The CDR3 sequence is CASNWPGPQHF. The DNA for the CDR3 is TGTGCCAGCAATTGGCCCGGGCCCCAGCATTTT.